One and the same sample provided the 22 T cell receptor beta chains below, sequenced in a study of T cell responses to AZD1222 COVID-19 vaccine. TCRdb's table, derived via immunoSEQ multiplex PCR, lists solely in-frame clones and lacks some. Of around 150,000 clones listed, roughly nine tenths are singletons. Here the sequenced sample was peripheral blood, taken 28 days after the second AZD1222 dose. These receptors all stem from an adult who received the AZD1222 COVID-19 vaccine.

This rearrangement joins TRBV5-1 to TRBJ2-7; D is unclear. CDR1 is SGHRS and CDR2 is YFSETQ in the germline V gene. The V gene lost 3 bases and the J gene lost 7 bases, with 17 bases spanning the gap. This CDR3 has 14 residues. The CDR3 loop reads CASSSLARVREQYF. CDR3 coding DNA: TGCGCCAGCAGCTCCCTGGCTAGGGTAAGGGAGCAGTACTTC. The full variable domain, with the rest looked up from reference TRBV5-1 and TRBJ2-7, is KAGVTQTPRYLIKTRGQQVTLSCSPISGHRSVSWYQQTPGQGLQFLFEYFSETQRNKGNFPGRFSGRQFSNSRSEMNVSTLELGDSALYLCASSSLARVREQYFGPGTRLTVT.

This sequence joins TRBV3-1 (or the pseudogene TRBV3-2) and TRBJ2-7; D call uncertain. V was clipped by 4 bases and J by 0 bases, with 7 bases between them. The CDR3 extends over 13 amino acids. Per the germline V gene, CDR1 is LGHDT and CDR2 is YNNKEL (reference sequence). CDR3 in DNA: TGTGCCAGCAGCCTCTCGGCCTCCTACGAGCAGTACTTC. Encoded protein: CASSLSASYEQYF.

The chain combines TRBV6-5 with TRBJ2-5, with 12 bases matching TRBD2. The junction had 6 bases not matched to a gene; V was cut back by 5 bases and J by 5 bases. This CDR3 comprises 15 residues. Per germline, CDR1 MNHEY and CDR2 SVGAGI. CDR3 in amino acids: CASSPTSGRWETQYF. CDR3 coding DNA: TGTGCCAGCAGTCCGACTAGCGGGAGATGGGAGACCCAGTACTTC.

The J gene is TRBJ1-1, the V gene TRBV19; D not certain. Between the trimmed V and J ends, which lost 6 bases and 6 bases, there was a span of 17 bases. Germline assignment: CDR1 LNHDA and CDR2 SQIVND (reference sequence). The CDR3 runs to 14 residues. The CDR3 loop reads CASSPSKGSAEAFF. Written as DNA, the CDR3 is TGTGCCAGTAGCCCTTCTAAAGGGAGCGCTGAAGCTTTCTTT.

The CDR3 region has the DNA TGTGCCTGGAGTTACGGGGCGAACACTGAAGCTTTCTTT. This translates into CAWSYGANTEAFF. The chain joins TRBV30 to TRBJ1-1; D is possibly TRBD1 (5 bases). Trimming removed 2 bases at V and 1 base at J, with 8 bases between. Per germline, CDR1 GTSNPN and CDR2 SVGIG (reference sequence). The CDR3 is 13 amino acids. Variable domain in full (rest from reference TRBV30 and TRBJ1-1): SQTIHQWPATLVQPVGSPLSLECTVEGTSNPNLYWYRQAAGRGLQLLFYSVGIGQISSEVPQNLSASRPQDRQFILSSKKLLLSDSGFYLCAWSYGANTEAFFGQGTRLTVV.

The chain carries TRBV5-5 and TRBJ2-7; TRBD1 aligns across 9 bases. The CDR3 is 16 amino acids. V shed 4 bases, J shed 3 bases, and the junction held 11 bases outside the gene matches. Germline lookup yields CDR1 SGHKS and CDR2 YYEKEE (reference sequence). The CDR3 protein is CASSHQQATGGYEQYF. For the CDR3, the DNA is TGTGCCAGCAGCCATCAGCAAGCGACAGGGGGCTACGAGCAGTACTTC.

This chain connects TRBV19 to TRBJ1-1, with D perhaps TRBD1 (6 bases). CDR3 length: 17 amino acids. V gave up 6 bases and J gave up 9 bases, with 29 bases separating them. CDR1 LNHDA and CDR2 SQIVND come from the germline V gene (reference sequence). CDR3 region: CASSSRRTGTGTLQAFF. Written as DNA, the CDR3 is TGTGCCAGTAGCTCCCGTCGGACGGGAACAGGGACTTTACAAGCTTTCTTT. Full variable domain (missing parts from reference TRBV19 and TRBJ1-1): DGGITQSPKYLFRKEGQNVTLSCEQNLNHDAMYWYRQDPGQGLRLIYYSQIVNDFQKGDIAEGYSVSREKKESFPLTVTSAQKNPTAFYLCASSSRRTGTGTLQAFFGQGTRLTVV.

The chain recombines TRBV19 with TRBJ1-2, with D perhaps matching TRBD1 (6 bases). The CDR3 runs 13 residues. Trimming left V 7 bases short and J 7 bases short, with 16 bases between. Germline V lookup: CDR1 LNHDA, CDR2 SQIVND (reference sequence). The CDR3 sequence: CASTLRGAGGYTF. The CDR3 nucleotides are TGTGCCAGTACCCTAAGGGGGGCCGGTGGCTACACCTTC.

V usage is TRBV5-1 and J usage is TRBJ1-6; D call uncertain. The germline CDR1 and CDR2 sequences are SGHRS and YFSETQ. Trimming took 0 bases from V and 0 from J, leaving 10 bases between them. The CDR3 is made up of 17 amino acids. The CDR3 here is CASSLDPRSSYNSPLHF. As DNA, the CDR3 is TGCGCCAGCAGCTTGGATCCCAGGAGCTCCTATAATTCACCCCTCCACTTT.

The CDR3 region is CASSFRQGNTDTQYF. Here the CDR3 DNA reads TGTGCCAGCTCATTCAGACAGGGCAACACAGATACGCAGTATTTT. The V call is TRBV18, the J call TRBJ2-3; 7 positions agree with TRBD1. The V gene end was trimmed by 5 bases and the J gene end by 2 bases; junction bases not matched to a gene: 7. Germline loops: CDR1 KGHSH, CDR2 LQKENI. The CDR3 sequence is 15 residues long. The variable domain in full, completed from reference TRBV18 and TRBJ2-3, reads NAGVMQNPRHLVRRRGQEARLRCSPMKGHSHVYWYRQLPEEGLKFMVYLQKENIIDESGMPKERFSAEFPKEGPSILRIQQVVRGDSAAYFCASSFRQGNTDTQYFGPGTRLTVL.

This chain links TRBV3-1 (or the pseudogene TRBV3-2) with TRBJ2-1; TRBD1 or TRBD2 may be the D gene (5 bases each). The length of the CDR3 is 16 residues. Per the germline V gene, CDR1 is LGHDT and CDR2 is YNNKEL (reference sequence). V was clipped by 2 bases and J by 6 bases, with 17 bases between them. CDR3 coding DNA: TGTGCCAGCAGCCAACTACCGGGACCTCGGACCAATGAGCAGTTCTTC. Translating gives CASSQLPGPRTNEQFF.

The chain employs TRBV28 and TRBJ1-3; the D gene is possibly TRBD1 (6 bases). With 4 bases removed from V and 0 bases from J, the gap between germline ends came to 13 bases. The germline gives CDR1 MDHEN, CDR2 SYDVKM. The CDR3 length is 16 residues. The CDR3 sequence is CASSSTGTPSGNTIYF. The CDR3 DNA reads as TGTGCCAGCAGTTCTACCGGGACACCCTCTGGAAACACCATATATTTT.

In this sample, this clone turned up once. This chain connects TRBV12-3 or TRBV12-4 to TRBJ1-2, with D perhaps TRBD1 (5 bases). This CDR3 contains 11 residues. V was shortened by 5 bases and J by 8 bases, with 9 bases between the two germline ends. The CDR3 DNA sequence: TGTGCCAGCAGTCGGGGGTCCGGCTACACCTTC. Translation: CASSRGSGYTF.

This chain joins TRBV6-7 and TRBJ1-5, with 7 bases aligning to TRBD1. TRBV6-7 qualifies as an ORF whose function is uncertain. V was clipped by 2 bases and J by 2 bases; unmatched bases: 6. The CDR3 loop spans 16 amino acids. Here the CDR3 reads CASSYPRQGGNQPQHF. The CDR3 coding sequence is TGTGCCAGCAGTTACCCCCGACAGGGTGGCAATCAGCCCCAGCATTTT.

This sequence joins TRBV10-1 and TRBJ1-1, with a tentative D call TRBD1 (5 bases). The CDR3 sequence is 13 residues long. V lost 6 bases, J lost 7 bases, and 15 bases lay in between. Germline CDR1 reads WNHNN; CDR2 reads SYGVQD (reference sequence). CDR3 residues: CASRRDQVGEAFF. In nucleotides, the CDR3 is TGCGCCAGCAGACGGGACCAAGTTGGTGAAGCTTTCTTT.

V is TRBV11-2 and J is TRBJ1-1; no reliable D call. Trimming stripped 6 bases from V and 5 bases from J, with 13 bases between. CDR3 size: 13 residues. CDR1 and CDR2 from the germline V gene are SGHAT and FQNNGV. The DNA of the CDR3 is TGTGCCAGCAGTCGGGCCTTCGGAACTGAAGCTTTCTTT. Its protein is CASSRAFGTEAFF.

The chain has TRBV5-1 and TRBJ2-7; TRBD2 aligns across 15 bases. After removal of 0 bases from V and 6 bases from J, the junction contained 13 bases not matched to a gene. The CDR3 has 19 residues. Germline values: CDR1 SGHRS, CDR2 YFSETQ. The CDR3 nucleotides are TGCGCCAGCAGCTTGGACGGGACTAGCGGGGGGTCCCAATTTCGCGAGCAGTACTTC. This gives the protein CASSLDGTSGGSQFREQYF.

V is TRBV7-9 and J is TRBJ1-1; unclear D gene. The V and J ends lost 5 bases and 7 bases respectively, with 20 bases between them. CDR1 is SEHNR, CDR2 FQNEAQ, per germline (reference sequence). The CDR3 spans 15 residues. The CDR3 DNA reads as TGTGCCAGCAGCCAGCCGGGCCACCCGAGAATTGAAGCTTTCTTT. It specifies CASSQPGHPRIEAFF.

The rearrangement uses TRBV28 and TRBJ1-1; perhaps TRBD1 as D (6 bases). The CDR3 has 12 amino acids. V was pared by 5 bases and J by 7 bases, with 11 bases between. Looked up from germline, CDR1 is MDHEN and CDR2 is SYDVKM. The CDR3 sequence is CASSRPQGEAFF. In DNA form, the CDR3 reads TGTGCCAGCAGTCGTCCACAGGGTGAAGCTTTCTTT.

J is TRBJ1-1 and V is TRBV29-1; D ambiguous. Trimming left V 6 bases short and J 8 bases short, with 19 bases between. The CDR3 length is 13 residues. Germline CDR1 reads SQVTM; CDR2 reads ANQGSEA. The DNA of the CDR3 is TGCAGCGTATCCGCTGACCCTAATAGAGAAGCTTTCTTT. Translated: CSVSADPNREAFF. The full variable domain, rest sourced from reference TRBV29-1 and TRBJ1-1, is SAVISQKPSRDICQRGTSLTIQCQVDSQVTMMFWYRQQPGQSLTLIATANQGSEATYESGFVIDKFPISRPNLTFSTLTVSNMSPEDSSIYLCSVSADPNREAFFGQGTRLTVV.

This chain connects TRBV15 to TRBJ1-1, with D perhaps TRBD1 (5 bases). Germline CDR1 and CDR2: LNHNV and YYDKDF (reference sequence). Trimming removed 2 bases from V and 1 base from J, with 5 bases in between. The CDR3 covers 13 residues. The CDR3 DNA sequence: TGTGCCACCAGCAGACAGGGGAACACTGAAGCTTTCTTT. Translation gives CATSRQGNTEAFF.

V gene TRBV12-3 or TRBV12-4 combines with J gene TRBJ1-3; possibly TRBD1 for D (6 bases). Trimming removed 3 bases at V and 7 bases at J, with 7 bases between. CDR3 length equals 12 residues. In DNA, the CDR3 is TGTGCCAGCAGTTTGCAGGGGAACACCATATATTTT. As protein: CASSLQGNTIYF.